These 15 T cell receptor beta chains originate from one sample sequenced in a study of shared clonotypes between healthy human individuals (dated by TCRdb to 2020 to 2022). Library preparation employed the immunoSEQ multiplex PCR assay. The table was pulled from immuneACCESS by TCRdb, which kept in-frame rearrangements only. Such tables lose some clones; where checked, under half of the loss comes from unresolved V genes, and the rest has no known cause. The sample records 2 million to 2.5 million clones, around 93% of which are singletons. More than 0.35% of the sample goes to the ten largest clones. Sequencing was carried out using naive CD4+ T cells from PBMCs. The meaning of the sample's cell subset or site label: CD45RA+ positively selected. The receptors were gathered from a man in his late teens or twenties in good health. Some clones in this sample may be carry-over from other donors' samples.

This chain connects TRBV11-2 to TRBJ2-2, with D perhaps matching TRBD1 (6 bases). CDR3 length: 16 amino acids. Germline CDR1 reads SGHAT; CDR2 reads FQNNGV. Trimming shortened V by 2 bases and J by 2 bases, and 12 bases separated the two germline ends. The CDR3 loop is CASSLSPGANTGELFF. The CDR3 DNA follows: TGTGCCAGCAGCTTATCTCCAGGGGCCAACACCGGGGAGCTGTTTTTT. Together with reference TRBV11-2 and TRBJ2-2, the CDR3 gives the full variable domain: EAGVAQSPRYKIIEKRQSVAFWCNPISGHATLYWYQQILGQGPKLLIQFQNNGVVDDSQLPKDRFSAERLKGVDSTLKIQPAKLEDSAVYLCASSLSPGANTGELFFGEGSRLTVL.

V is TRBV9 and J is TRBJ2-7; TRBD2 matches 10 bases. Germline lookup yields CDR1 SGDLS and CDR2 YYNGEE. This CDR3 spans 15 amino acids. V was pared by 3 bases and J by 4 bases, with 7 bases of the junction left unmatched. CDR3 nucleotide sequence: TGTGCCAGCAGCGCCAGAGCGGGAGGGAATTACGAGCAGTACTTC. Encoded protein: CASSARAGGNYEQYF.

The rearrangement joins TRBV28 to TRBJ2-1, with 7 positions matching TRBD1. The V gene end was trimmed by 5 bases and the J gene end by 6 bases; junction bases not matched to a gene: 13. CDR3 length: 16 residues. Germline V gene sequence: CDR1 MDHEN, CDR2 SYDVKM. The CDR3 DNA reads TGTGCCAGCAGTGATCCTCAACAGGGGCCCCTCAATGAGCAGTTCTTC. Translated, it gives CASSDPQQGPLNEQFF.

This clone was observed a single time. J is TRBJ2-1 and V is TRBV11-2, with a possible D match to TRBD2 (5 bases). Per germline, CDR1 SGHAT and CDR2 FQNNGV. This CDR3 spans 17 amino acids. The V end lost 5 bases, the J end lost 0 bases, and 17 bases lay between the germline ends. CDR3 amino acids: CASSLPPSGNSYNEQFF. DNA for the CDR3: TGTGCCAGCAGCCTACCCCCAAGCGGAAACTCCTACAATGAGCAGTTCTTC.

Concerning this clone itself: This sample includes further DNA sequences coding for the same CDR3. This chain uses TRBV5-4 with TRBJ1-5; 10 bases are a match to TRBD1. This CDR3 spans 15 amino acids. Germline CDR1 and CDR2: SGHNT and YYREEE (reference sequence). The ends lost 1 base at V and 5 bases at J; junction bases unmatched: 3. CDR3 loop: CASSLSGTGDQPQHF. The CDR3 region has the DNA TGTGCCAGCAGCTTGTCCGGGACAGGGGATCAGCCCCAGCATTTT.

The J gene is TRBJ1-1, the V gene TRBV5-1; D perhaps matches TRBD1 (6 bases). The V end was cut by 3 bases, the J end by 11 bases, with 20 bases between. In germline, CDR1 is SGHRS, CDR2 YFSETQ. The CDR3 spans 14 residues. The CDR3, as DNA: TGCGCCAGCAGCTCAAATACAGGGATGGGATCGGCTTTCTTT. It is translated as CASSSNTGMGSAFF. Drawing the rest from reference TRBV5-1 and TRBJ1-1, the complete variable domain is KAGVTQTPRYLIKTRGQQVTLSCSPISGHRSVSWYQQTPGQGLQFLFEYFSETQRNKGNFPGRFSGRQFSNSRSEMNVSTLELGDSALYLCASSSNTGMGSAFFGQGTRLTVV.

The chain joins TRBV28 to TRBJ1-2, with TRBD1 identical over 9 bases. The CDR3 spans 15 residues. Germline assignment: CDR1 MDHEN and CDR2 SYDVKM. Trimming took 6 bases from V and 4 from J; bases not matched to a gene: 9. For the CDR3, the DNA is TGTGCCAGCAGCACCCCTACAGGGGGCGTCTATGGCTACACCTTC. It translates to CASSTPTGGVYGYTF.

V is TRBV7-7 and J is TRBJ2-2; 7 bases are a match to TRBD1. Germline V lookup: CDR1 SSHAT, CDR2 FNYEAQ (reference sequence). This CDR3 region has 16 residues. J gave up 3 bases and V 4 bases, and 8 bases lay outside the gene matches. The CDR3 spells CASSSTTGSYTGELFF. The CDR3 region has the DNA TGTGCCAGCAGCTCAACGACAGGGTCGTACACCGGGGAGCTGTTTTTT. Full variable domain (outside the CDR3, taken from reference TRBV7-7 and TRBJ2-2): GAGVSQSPRYKVTKRGQDVTLRCDPISSHATLYWYQQALGQGPEFLTYFNYEAQPDKSGLPSDRFSAERPEGSISTLTIQRTEQRDSAMYRCASSSTTGSYTGELFFGEGSRLTVL.

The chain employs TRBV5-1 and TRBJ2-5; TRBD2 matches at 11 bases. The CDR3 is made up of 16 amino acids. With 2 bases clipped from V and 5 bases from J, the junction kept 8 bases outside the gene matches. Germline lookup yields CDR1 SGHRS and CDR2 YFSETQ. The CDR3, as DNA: TGCGCCAGCAGCTTCACTAGCGGGAGCCAAGGGGAGACCCAGTACTTC. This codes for CASSFTSGSQGETQYF. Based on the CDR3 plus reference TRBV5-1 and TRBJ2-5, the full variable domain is KAGVTQTPRYLIKTRGQQVTLSCSPISGHRSVSWYQQTPGQGLQFLFEYFSETQRNKGNFPGRFSGRQFSNSRSEMNVSTLELGDSALYLCASSFTSGSQGETQYFGPGTRLLVL.

CDR3 DNA: TGCGCCAGCAGGGATCAGGGGGCGGCTAATGAAAAACTGTTTTTT. Its translation: CASRDQGAANEKLFF. The rearrangement joins TRBV5-1 to TRBJ1-4, with 8 nucleotides matching TRBD1. This CDR3 contains 15 residues. The V segment lost 5 bases and the J segment 3 bases; nucleotides outside the gene matches: 6. CDR1 is SGHRS, CDR2 YFSETQ, per germline. Full variable domain (rest looked up from reference TRBV5-1 and TRBJ1-4): KAGVTQTPRYLIKTRGQQVTLSCSPISGHRSVSWYQQTPGQGLQFLFEYFSETQRNKGNFPGRFSGRQFSNSRSEMNVSTLELGDSALYLCASRDQGAANEKLFFGSGTQLSVL.

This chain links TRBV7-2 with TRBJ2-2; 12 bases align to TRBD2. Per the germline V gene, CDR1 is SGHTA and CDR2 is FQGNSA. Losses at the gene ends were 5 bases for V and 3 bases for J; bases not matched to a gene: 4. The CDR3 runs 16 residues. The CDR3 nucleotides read TGTGCCAGCAGCCCCCGACTAGCGGGAGACACCGGGGAGCTGTTTTTT. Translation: CASSPRLAGDTGELFF.

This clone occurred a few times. In DNA form, the CDR3 reads TGTGCCAGCAGCTCCTGGGGGAGGGGGCGCGGTGAAAAACTGTTTTTT. Residues: CASSSWGRGRGEKLFF. The rearrangement uses TRBV7-8 and TRBJ1-4; 7 positions agree with TRBD1. The CDR3 contains 16 residues. CDR1 and CDR2 from the germline V gene are SGHVS and FQNEAQ. The J segment lost 7 bases and the V segment lost 4 bases, leaving 12 bases of the junction unmatched.

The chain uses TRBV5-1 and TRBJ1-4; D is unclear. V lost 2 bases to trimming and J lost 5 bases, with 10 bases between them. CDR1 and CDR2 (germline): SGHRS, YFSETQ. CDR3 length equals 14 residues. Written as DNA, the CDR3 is TGCGCCAGCAGCTTATGGATGTCGAATGAAAAACTGTTTTTT. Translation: CASSLWMSNEKLFF.

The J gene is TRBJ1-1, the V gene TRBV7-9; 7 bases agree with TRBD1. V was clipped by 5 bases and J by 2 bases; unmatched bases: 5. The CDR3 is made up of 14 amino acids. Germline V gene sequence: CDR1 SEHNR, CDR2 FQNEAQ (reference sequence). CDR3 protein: CASSQQGYNTEAFF. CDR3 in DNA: TGTGCCAGCAGCCAACAGGGGTACAACACTGAAGCTTTCTTT.

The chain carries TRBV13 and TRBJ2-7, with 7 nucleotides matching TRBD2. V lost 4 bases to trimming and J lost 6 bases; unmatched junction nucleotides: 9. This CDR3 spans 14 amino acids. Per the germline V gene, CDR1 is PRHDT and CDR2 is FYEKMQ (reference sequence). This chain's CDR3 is CASSYTSALGEQYF. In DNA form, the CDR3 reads TGTGCCAGCAGCTACACTAGCGCCCTGGGCGAGCAGTACTTC. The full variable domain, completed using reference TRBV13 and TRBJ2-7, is AAGVIQSPRHLIKEKRETATLKCYPIPRHDTVYWYQQGPGQDPQFLISFYEKMQSDKGSIPDRFSAQQFSDYHSELNMSSLELGDSALYFCASSYTSALGEQYFGPGTRLTVT.